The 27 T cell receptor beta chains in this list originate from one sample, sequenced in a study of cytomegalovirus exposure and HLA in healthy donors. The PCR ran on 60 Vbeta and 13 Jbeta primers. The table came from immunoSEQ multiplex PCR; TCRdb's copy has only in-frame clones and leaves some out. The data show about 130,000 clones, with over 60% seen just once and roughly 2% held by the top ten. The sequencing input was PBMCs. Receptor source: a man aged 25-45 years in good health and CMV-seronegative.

CDR3 sequence reads: CASTGSTSGYNEQFF. DNA of the CDR3: TGTGCCAGTACAGGGTCTACTAGCGGGTACAATGAGCAGTTCTTC. The chain links TRBV28 to TRBJ2-1; 9 bases align to TRBD2. The V and J ends lost 9 bases and 4 bases, in that order; junction bases with no gene match: 10. Per germline, CDR1 MDHEN and CDR2 SYDVKM. The CDR3 runs 15 residues. Variable domain in full (rest from reference TRBV28 and TRBJ2-1): DVKVTQSSRYLVKRTGEKVFLECVQDMDHENMFWYRQDPGLGLRLIYFSYDVKMKEKGDIPEGYSVSREKKERFSLILESASTNQTSMYLCASTGSTSGYNEQFFGPGTRLTVL.

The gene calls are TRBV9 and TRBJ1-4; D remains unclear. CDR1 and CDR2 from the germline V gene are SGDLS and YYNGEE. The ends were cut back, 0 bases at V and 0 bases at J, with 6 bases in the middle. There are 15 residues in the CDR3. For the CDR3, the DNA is TGTGCCAGCAGCGTAGGAGTTGCAACTAATGAAAAACTGTTTTTT. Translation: CASSVGVATNEKLFF.

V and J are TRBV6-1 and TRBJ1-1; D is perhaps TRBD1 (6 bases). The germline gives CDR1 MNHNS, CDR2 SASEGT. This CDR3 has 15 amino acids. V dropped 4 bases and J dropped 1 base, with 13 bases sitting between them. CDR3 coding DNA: TGTGCCAGCAGTGCCTACCCGGGACAGAACACTGAAGCTTTCTTT. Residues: CASSAYPGQNTEAFF.

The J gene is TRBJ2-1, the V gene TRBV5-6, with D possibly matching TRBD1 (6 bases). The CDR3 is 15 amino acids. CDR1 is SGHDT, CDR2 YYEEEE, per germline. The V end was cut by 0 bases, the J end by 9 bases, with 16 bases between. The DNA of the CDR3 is TGTGCCAGCAGCTTGGACAGGGTTTATGTCAGTGAGCAGTTCTTC. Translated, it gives CASSLDRVYVSEQFF.

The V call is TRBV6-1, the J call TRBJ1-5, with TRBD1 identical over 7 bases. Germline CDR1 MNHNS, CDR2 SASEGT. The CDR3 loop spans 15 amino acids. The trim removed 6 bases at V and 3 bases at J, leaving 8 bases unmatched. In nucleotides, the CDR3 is TGTGCCAGCAGGGAGACAGGGCACTCCAATCAGCCCCAGCATTTT. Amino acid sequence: CASRETGHSNQPQHF.

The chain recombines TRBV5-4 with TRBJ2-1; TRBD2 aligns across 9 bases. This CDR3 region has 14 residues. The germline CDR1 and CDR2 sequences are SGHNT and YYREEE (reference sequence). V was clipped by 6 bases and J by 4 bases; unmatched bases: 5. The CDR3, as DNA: TGTGCCAGCACCGGGACTAGCTCATACAATGAGCAGTTCTTC. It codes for CASTGTSSYNEQFF.

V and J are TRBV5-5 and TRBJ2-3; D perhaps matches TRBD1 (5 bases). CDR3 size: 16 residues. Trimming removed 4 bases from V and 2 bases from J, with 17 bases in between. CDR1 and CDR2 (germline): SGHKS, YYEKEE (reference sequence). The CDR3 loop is CASSVQTVSYTDTQYF. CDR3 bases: TGTGCCAGCAGCGTTCAGACAGTCTCCTACACAGATACGCAGTATTTT. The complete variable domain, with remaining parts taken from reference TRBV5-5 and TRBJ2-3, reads DAGVTQSPTHLIKTRGQQVTLRCSPISGHKSVSWYQQVLGQGPQFIFQYYEKEERGRGNFPDRFSARQFPNYSSELNVNALLLGDSALYLCASSVQTVSYTDTQYFGPGTRLTVL.

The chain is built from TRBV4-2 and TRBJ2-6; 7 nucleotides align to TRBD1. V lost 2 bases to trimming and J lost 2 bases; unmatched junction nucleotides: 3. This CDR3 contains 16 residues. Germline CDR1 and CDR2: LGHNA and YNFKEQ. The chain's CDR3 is CASSQRQGPGANVLTF. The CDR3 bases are TGTGCCAGCAGCCAAAGACAGGGCCCTGGGGCCAACGTCCTGACTTTC.

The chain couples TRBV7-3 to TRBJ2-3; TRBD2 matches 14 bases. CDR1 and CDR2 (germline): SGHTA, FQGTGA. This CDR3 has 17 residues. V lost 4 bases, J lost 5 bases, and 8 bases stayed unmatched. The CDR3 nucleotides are TGTGCCAGCAGCTCGCGACTAGCGGGAGGGCCGGGAGATACGCAGTATTTT. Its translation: CASSSRLAGGPGDTQYF.

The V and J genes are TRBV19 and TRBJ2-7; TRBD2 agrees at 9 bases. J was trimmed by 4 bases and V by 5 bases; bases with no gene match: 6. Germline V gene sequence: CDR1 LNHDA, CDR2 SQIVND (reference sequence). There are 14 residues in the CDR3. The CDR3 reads CASSGVAGVYEQYF. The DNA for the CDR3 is TGTGCCAGTAGTGGCGTAGCGGGAGTGTACGAGCAGTACTTC.

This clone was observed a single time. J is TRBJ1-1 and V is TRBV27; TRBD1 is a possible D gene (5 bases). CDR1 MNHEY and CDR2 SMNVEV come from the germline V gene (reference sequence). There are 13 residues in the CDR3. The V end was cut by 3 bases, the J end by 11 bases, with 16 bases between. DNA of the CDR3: TGTGCCAGCAGTTTCGAAAGGGGAGGGAGGGCTTTCTTT. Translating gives CASSFERGGRAFF.

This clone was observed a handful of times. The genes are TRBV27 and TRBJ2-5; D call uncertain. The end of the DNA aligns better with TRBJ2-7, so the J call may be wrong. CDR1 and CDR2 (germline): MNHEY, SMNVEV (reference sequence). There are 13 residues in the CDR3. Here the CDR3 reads CASSPRLDYEQYF. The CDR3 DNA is TGTGCCAGCAGTCCCAGGTTGGACTACGAGCAGTACTTC.

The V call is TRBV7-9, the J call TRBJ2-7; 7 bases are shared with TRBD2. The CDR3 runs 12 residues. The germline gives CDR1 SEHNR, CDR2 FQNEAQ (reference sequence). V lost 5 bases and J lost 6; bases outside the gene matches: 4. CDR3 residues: CASSRSGGEQYF. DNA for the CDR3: TGTGCCAGCAGCCGTTCGGGGGGCGAGCAGTACTTC. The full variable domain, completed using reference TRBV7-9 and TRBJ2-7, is DTGVSQNPRHKITKRGQNVTFRCDPISEHNRLYWYRQTLGQGPEFLTYFQNEAQLEKSRLLSDRFSAERPKGSFSTLEIQRTEQGDSAMYLCASSRSGGEQYFGPGTRLTVT.

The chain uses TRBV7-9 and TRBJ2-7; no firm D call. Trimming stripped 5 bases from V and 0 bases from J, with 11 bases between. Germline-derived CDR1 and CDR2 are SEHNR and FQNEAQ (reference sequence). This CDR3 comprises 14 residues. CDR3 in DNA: TGTGCCAGCAGCGTAGACATTTACTCCTACGAGCAGTACTTC. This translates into CASSVDIYSYEQYF.

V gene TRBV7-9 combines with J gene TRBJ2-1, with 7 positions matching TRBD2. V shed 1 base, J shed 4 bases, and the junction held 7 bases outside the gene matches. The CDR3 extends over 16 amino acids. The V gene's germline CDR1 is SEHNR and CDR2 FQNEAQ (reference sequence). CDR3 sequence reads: CASSLVRGRTYNEQFF. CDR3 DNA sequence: TGTGCCAGCAGCTTAGTGCGCGGGAGAACTTACAATGAGCAGTTCTTC.

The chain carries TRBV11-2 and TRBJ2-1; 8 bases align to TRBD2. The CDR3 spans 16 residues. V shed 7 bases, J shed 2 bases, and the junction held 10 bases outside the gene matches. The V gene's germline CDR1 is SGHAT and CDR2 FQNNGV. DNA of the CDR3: TGTGCCAGCAAAACCTTAGCGGGGTCTACCTACAATGAGCAGTTCTTC. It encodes CASKTLAGSTYNEQFF.

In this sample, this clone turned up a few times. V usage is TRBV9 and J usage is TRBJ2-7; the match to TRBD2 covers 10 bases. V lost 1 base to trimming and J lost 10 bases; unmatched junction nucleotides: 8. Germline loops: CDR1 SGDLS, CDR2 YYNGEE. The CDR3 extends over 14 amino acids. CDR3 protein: CASSVMSSGSLQYF. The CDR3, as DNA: TGTGCCAGCAGCGTAATGTCTAGCGGGAGTCTACAGTACTTC.

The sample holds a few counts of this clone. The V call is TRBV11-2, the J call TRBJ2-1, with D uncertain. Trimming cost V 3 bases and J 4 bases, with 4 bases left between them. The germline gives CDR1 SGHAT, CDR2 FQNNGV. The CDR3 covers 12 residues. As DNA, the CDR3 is TGTGCCAGCAGCTTTCAGTACAATGAGCAGTTCTTC. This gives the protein CASSFQYNEQFF.

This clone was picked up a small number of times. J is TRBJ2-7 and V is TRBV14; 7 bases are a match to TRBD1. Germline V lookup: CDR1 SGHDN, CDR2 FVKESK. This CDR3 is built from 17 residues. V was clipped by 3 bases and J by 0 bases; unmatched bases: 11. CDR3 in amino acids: CASSHPTGTDSSYEQYF. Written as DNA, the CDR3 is TGTGCCAGCAGCCACCCAACCGGGACAGACAGCTCCTACGAGCAGTACTTC.

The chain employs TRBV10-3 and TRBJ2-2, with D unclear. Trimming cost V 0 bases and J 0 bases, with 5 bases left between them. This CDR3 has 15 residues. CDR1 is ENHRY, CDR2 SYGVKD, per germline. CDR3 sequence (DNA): TGTGCCATCAGTGAGTCGTCTGCGAACACCGGGGAGCTGTTTTTT. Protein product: CAISESSANTGELFF.

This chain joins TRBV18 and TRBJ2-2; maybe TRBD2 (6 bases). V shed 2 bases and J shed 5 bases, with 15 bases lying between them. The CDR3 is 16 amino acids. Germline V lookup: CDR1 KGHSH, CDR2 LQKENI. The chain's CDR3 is CASSPNGGPLTGELFF. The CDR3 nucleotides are TGTGCCAGCTCACCAAACGGGGGACCTCTAACCGGGGAGCTGTTTTTT.

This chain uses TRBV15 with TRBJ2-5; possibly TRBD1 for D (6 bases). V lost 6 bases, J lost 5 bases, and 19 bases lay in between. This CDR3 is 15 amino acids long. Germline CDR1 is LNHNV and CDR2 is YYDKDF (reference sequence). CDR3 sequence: CATSKSTGTVETQYF. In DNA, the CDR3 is TGTGCCACCAGTAAAAGCACAGGGACGGTCGAGACCCAGTACTTC.

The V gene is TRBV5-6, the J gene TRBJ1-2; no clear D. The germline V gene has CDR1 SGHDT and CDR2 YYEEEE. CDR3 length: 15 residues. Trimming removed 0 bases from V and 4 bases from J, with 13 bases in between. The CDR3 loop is CASSLASGSPYGYTF. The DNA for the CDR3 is TGTGCCAGCAGCTTGGCCTCGGGGTCCCCCTATGGCTACACCTTC.

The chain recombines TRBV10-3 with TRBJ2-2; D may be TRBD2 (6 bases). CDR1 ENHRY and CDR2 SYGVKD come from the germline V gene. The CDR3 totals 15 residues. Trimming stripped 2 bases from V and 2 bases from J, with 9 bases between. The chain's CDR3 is CAISEDSGNTGELFF. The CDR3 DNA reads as TGTGCCATCAGTGAGGATAGCGGAAACACCGGGGAGCTGTTTTTT.

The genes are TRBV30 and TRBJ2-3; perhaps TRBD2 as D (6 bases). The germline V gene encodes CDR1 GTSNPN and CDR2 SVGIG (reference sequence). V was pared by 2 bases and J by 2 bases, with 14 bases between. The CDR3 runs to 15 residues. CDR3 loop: CAWSITGTSTDTQYF. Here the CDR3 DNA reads TGTGCCTGGAGTATAACCGGGACTTCCACAGATACGCAGTATTTT.

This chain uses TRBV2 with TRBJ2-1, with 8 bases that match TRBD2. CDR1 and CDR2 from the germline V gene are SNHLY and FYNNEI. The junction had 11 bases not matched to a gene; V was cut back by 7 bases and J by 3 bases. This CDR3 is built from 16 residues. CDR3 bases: TGTGCCAGCAAGAGGGGGGGAGCGGGAGTCTACAATGAGCAGTTCTTC. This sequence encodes CASKRGGAGVYNEQFF.

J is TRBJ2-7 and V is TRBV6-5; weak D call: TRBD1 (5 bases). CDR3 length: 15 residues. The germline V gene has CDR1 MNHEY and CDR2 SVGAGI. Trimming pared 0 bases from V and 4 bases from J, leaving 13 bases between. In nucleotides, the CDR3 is TGTGCCAGCAGTTACTCTCCCGGACAAAGTTACGAGCAGTACTTC. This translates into CASSYSPGQSYEQYF.